These 20 T cell receptor beta chains were sequenced from one sample in a study of T cell responses to AZD1222 COVID-19 vaccine. Here immunoSEQ multiplex PCR was the method, and the copy in TCRdb shows in-frame clones only, minus some. Of 200,000 or so clones in the sample, roughly 92% were seen once. Sequenced material: peripheral blood, taken 28 days after the second AZD1222 dose. The receptor set was obtained from an adult who received the AZD1222 COVID-19 vaccine.

This rearrangement joins TRBV6-5 to TRBJ1-2, with D possibly matching TRBD1 (5 bases). CDR1 is MNHEY and CDR2 is SVGAGI in the germline V gene. Trimming pared 4 bases from V and 5 bases from J, leaving 11 bases between. The CDR3 is made up of 13 amino acids. As DNA, the CDR3 is TGTGCCAGCAGTTTGACGGGACCTTATGGCTACACCTTC. Its translation: CASSLTGPYGYTF.

V is TRBV28 and J is TRBJ1-5, with a tentative D call TRBD1 (6 bases). The V gene lost 2 bases and the J gene lost 7 bases, with 12 bases spanning the gap. CDR3 size: 14 residues. Germline CDR1 is MDHEN and CDR2 is SYDVKM. The DNA for the CDR3 is TGTGCCAGCAGTTTAGCGGGGGGCAGGCAGCCCCAGCATTTT. Protein sequence: CASSLAGGRQPQHF.

This chain joins TRBV7-9 and TRBJ2-1, with TRBD1 matching over 10 bases. The V gene end was trimmed by 6 bases and the J gene end by 2 bases; junction bases not matched to a gene: 4. Germline values: CDR1 SEHNR, CDR2 FQNEAQ (reference sequence). The CDR3 is made up of 15 amino acids. CDR3 sequence reads: CASRAGTGAYNEQFF. In DNA, the CDR3 is TGTGCCAGCAGGGCCGGGACAGGGGCCTACAATGAGCAGTTCTTC. Full variable domain (remainder filled in from reference TRBV7-9 and TRBJ2-1): DTGVSQNPRHKITKRGQNVTFRCDPISEHNRLYWYRQTLGQGPEFLTYFQNEAQLEKSRLLSDRFSAERPKGSFSTLEIQRTEQGDSAMYLCASRAGTGAYNEQFFGPGTRLTVL.

The gene calls are TRBV19 and TRBJ1-1; 8 bases line up with TRBD1. CDR3 length equals 13 residues. Germline V gene lookup returns CDR1 LNHDA and CDR2 SQIVND (reference sequence). V dropped 4 bases and J dropped 4; count of bases not matched to a gene: 2. This chain's CDR3 is CASSRQGTTEAFF. As DNA, the CDR3 is TGTGCCAGTAGTAGACAGGGGACCACTGAAGCTTTCTTT.

The table lists this clone with a few counts. The chain recombines TRBV28 with TRBJ2-5, with 7 bases that match TRBD2. V gave up 6 bases and J gave up 0 bases; unmatched junction bases: 7. The CDR3 contains 15 residues. Looked up from germline, CDR1 is MDHEN and CDR2 is SYDVKM. The CDR3 loop is CASSQPGGYQETQYF. In DNA form, the CDR3 reads TGTGCCAGCAGCCAGCCCGGGGGGTACCAAGAGACCCAGTACTTC. The full variable domain, in which reference TRBV28 and TRBJ2-5 provide the parts outside the CDR3, is DVKVTQSSRYLVKRTGEKVFLECVQDMDHENMFWYRQDPGLGLRLIYFSYDVKMKEKGDIPEGYSVSREKKERFSLILESASTNQTSMYLCASSQPGGYQETQYFGPGTRLLVL.

The V call is TRBV6-5, the J call TRBJ1-5, with unresolved D. The CDR3 spans 14 residues. The V end lost 6 bases, the J end lost 4 bases, and 13 bases lay between the germline ends. The germline V gene encodes CDR1 MNHEY and CDR2 SVGAGI. CDR3 amino acids: CASSPITGNQPQHF. CDR3 coding DNA: TGTGCCAGCAGCCCAATCACCGGGAATCAGCCCCAGCATTTT.

The chain links TRBV18 to TRBJ2-3; 11 bases are a match to TRBD2. The J segment lost 4 bases and the V segment lost 3 bases, leaving 6 bases of the junction unmatched. The germline CDR1 and CDR2 sequences are KGHSH and LQKENI. The CDR3 runs to 16 residues. CDR3 region: CASSPPSGGPSDTQYF. The CDR3 DNA sequence: TGTGCCAGCTCACCCCCTAGCGGGGGGCCTTCAGATACGCAGTATTTT. The entire variable domain, with the rest obtained from reference TRBV18 and TRBJ2-3, is as follows: NAGVMQNPRHLVRRRGQEARLRCSPMKGHSHVYWYRQLPEEGLKFMVYLQKENIIDESGMPKERFSAEFPKEGPSILRIQQVVRGDSAAYFCASSPPSGGPSDTQYFGPGTRLTVL.

The chain carries TRBV5-1 and TRBJ1-5, with D possibly TRBD1 on 5 matching bases. The CDR3 has 14 amino acids. CDR1 and CDR2 from the germline V gene are SGHRS and YFSETQ. Deletions cut 0 bases from V and 4 bases from J, with 8 bases between. The CDR3 nucleotides are TGCGCCAGCAGCTTGGTGGGGGAAAATCAGCCCCAGCATTTT. Its translation is CASSLVGENQPQHF. The full variable domain, completed using reference TRBV5-1 and TRBJ1-5, is KAGVTQTPRYLIKTRGQQVTLSCSPISGHRSVSWYQQTPGQGLQFLFEYFSETQRNKGNFPGRFSGRQFSNSRSEMNVSTLELGDSALYLCASSLVGENQPQHFGDGTRLSIL.

This clone was observed a few times. V is TRBV9 and J is TRBJ1-3; D is ambiguous. Trimming shortened V by 4 bases and J by 1 base, and 15 bases separated the two germline ends. Germline assignment: CDR1 SGDLS and CDR2 YYNGEE. The CDR3 has 16 residues. The CDR3 region is CASSSSSGVSGNTIYF. CDR3 DNA sequence: TGTGCCAGCAGCTCCTCGAGTGGGGTATCTGGAAACACCATATATTTT.

The rearrangement links TRBV4-3 to TRBJ1-6; a weak D match, TRBD1 (5 bases). V lost 0 bases and J lost 8, with 14 bases in between. The length of the CDR3 is 16 residues. From germline, CDR1 is LGHNA and CDR2 YSLEER. CDR3 DNA: TGCGCCAGCAGCCAAGATCTGGGGGTTAGGGATTCACCCCTCCACTTT. Amino acids: CASSQDLGVRDSPLHF.

This clone was counted a single time. This chain connects TRBV5-1 to TRBJ1-6; D is uncertain. V was clipped by 0 bases and J by 7 bases, with 5 bases between them. The CDR3 sequence is 13 residues long. Germline V CDR1 and CDR2: SGHRS, YFSETQ. Here the CDR3 reads CASSLAQNSPLHF. In DNA, the CDR3 is TGCGCCAGCAGCTTGGCTCAGAATTCACCCCTCCACTTT.

The V and J genes are TRBV10-1 and TRBJ2-6, with TRBD2 matching over 11 bases. V lost 5 bases, J lost 2 bases, and 5 bases stayed unmatched. The CDR3 is 17 amino acids. Germline-derived CDR1 and CDR2 are WNHNN and SYGVQD (reference sequence). CDR3 residues: CASSNSGGATGANVLTF. In DNA form, the CDR3 reads TGCGCCAGCAGTAATAGCGGGGGGGCAACTGGGGCCAACGTCCTGACTTTC.

Regarding this clone: The same CDR3 is also encoded by other DNA sequences in this sample. The gene calls are TRBV12-3 or TRBV12-4 and TRBJ2-2, with D unclear. The CDR3 is 12 residues long. V was pared by 3 bases and J by 5 bases, with 4 bases between. CDR3: CASSFGTGELFF. Written as DNA, the CDR3 is TGTGCCAGCAGTTTCGGGACCGGGGAGCTGTTTTTT.

The chain is built from TRBV7-3 and TRBJ2-1; tentatively, D is TRBD2 (6 bases). This CDR3 comprises 13 residues. V shed 5 bases and J shed 6 bases, with 11 bases lying between them. Germline CDR1 and CDR2: SGHTA and FQGTGA. The CDR3 loop is CASSTTSFNEQFF. The CDR3 coding sequence is TGTGCCAGCAGCACGACTAGTTTCAATGAGCAGTTCTTC.

Only one count was recorded for this clone. The chain links TRBV19 to TRBJ1-2; D is unresolved. Per the germline V gene, CDR1 is LNHDA and CDR2 is SQIVND (reference sequence). The CDR3 has 13 amino acids. The V end lost 3 bases, the J end lost 2 bases, and 7 bases lay between the germline ends. The CDR3 DNA is TGTGCCAGTAGTATGAAAAGAAACTATGGCTACACCTTC. Translated, it gives CASSMKRNYGYTF. The complete variable domain, with remaining parts taken from reference TRBV19 and TRBJ1-2, reads DGGITQSPKYLFRKEGQNVTLSCEQNLNHDAMYWYRQDPGQGLRLIYYSQIVNDFQKGDIAEGYSVSREKKESFPLTVTSAQKNPTAFYLCASSMKRNYGYTFGSGTRLTVV.

This chain joins TRBV9 and TRBJ2-6, with D possibly being TRBD1 (5 bases). Germline V gene sequence: CDR1 SGDLS, CDR2 YYNGEE. The CDR3 consists of 15 residues. V gave up 0 bases and J gave up 2 bases, with 6 bases separating them. This CDR3 reads CASSVEGAGANVLTF. The CDR3 DNA reads as TGTGCCAGCAGCGTAGAAGGGGCTGGGGCCAACGTCCTGACTTTC.

The V and J genes are TRBV5-1 and TRBJ2-6; 7 bases are shared with TRBD1. Per the germline V gene, CDR1 is SGHRS and CDR2 is YFSETQ. This CDR3 has 15 residues. V gave up 4 bases and J gave up 1 base; unmatched junction bases: 2. DNA of the CDR3: TGCGCCAGCAGCGAACAGGGGTCTGGGGCCAACGTCCTGACTTTC. As protein: CASSEQGSGANVLTF.

This clone was counted between two and nine times. The chain combines TRBV10-3 with TRBJ1-2; the D is unclear. The CDR3 consists of 17 residues. Germline V gene sequence: CDR1 ENHRY, CDR2 SYGVKD. With 5 bases removed from V and 8 bases from J, the gap between germline ends came to 27 bases. In nucleotides, the CDR3 is TGTGCCATCAGTAAACAGCTCACCACGATCAATAACGCGGGCTACACCTTC. It codes for CAISKQLTTINNAGYTF.

The rearrangement uses TRBV7-9 and TRBJ2-1, with a tentative D call TRBD2 (6 bases). The CDR3 has 14 amino acids. Germline CDR1 SEHNR, CDR2 FQNEAQ (reference sequence). Trimming removed 4 bases at V and 7 bases at J, with 14 bases between. CDR3 protein: CASSSRGFRNEQFF. Written as DNA, the CDR3 is TGTGCCAGCAGCTCTCGGGGGTTCAGGAATGAGCAGTTCTTC.

The chain employs TRBV19 and TRBJ1-5, with D possibly TRBD1 on 5 matching bases. This CDR3 contains 14 residues. Trimming took 4 bases from V and 4 from J, leaving 11 bases between them. Looked up from germline, CDR1 is LNHDA and CDR2 is SQIVND (reference sequence). The CDR3, as DNA: TGTGCCAGTAGTACCGGGACGGGTAATCAGCCCCAGCATTTT. It yields the protein CASSTGTGNQPQHF.